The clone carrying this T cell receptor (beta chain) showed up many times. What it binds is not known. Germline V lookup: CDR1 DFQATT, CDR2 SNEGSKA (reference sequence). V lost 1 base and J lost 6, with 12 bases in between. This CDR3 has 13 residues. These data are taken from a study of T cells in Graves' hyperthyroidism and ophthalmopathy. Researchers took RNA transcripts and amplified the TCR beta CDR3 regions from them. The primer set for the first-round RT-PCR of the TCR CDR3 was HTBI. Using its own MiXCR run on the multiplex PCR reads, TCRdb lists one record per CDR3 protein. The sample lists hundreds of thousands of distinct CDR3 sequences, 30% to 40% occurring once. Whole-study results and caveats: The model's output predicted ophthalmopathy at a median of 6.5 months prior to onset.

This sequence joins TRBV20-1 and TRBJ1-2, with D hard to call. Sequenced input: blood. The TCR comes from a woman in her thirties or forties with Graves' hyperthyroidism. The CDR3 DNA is TGCAGTGCTAGAGGGATGGGGTACCATGGCTACACCTTC. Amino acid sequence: CSARGMGYHGYTF.